This is a list of T cell receptor beta chains from one sample in a study of cytomegalovirus exposure and HLA in healthy donors. The assay was immunoSEQ multiplex PCR, and TCRdb's table has in-frame clones only and misses some. The repertoire table contains some 120,000 clones. Sequencing was carried out using PBMCs. The source is a man between 18 and 35 years old in good health and CMV-seronegative. CDR3s include the opening cysteine and the closing phenylalanine or tryptophan. D genes are given only for firm matches.

v_gene	j_gene	d_gene	CDR3aa
TRBV30	TRBJ2-2	-	CAWTDTGELFF
TRBV5-4	TRBJ2-7	TRBD2	CASSLAGGFYEQYF
TRBV6-6	TRBJ2-1	-	CASSRPLASSSDEQFF
TRBV20-1	TRBJ2-7	-	CSAIRTDEQYF
TRBV9	TRBJ2-1	-	CASSPAVPEQFF
TRBV27	TRBJ2-7	-	CASSRRENYEQYF
TRBV6-1	TRBJ2-7	-	CASSARGGYEQYF
TRBV6-6	TRBJ1-4	-	CASSFLQGCCEKLFF
TRBV15	TRBJ1-5	TRBD1	CATSPQGDQPQHF
TRBV6-1	TRBJ1-2	TRBD1	CASREGQGDGYTF
TRBV2	TRBJ1-5	TRBD1	CASSGALRQGRQPQHF
TRBV6-5	TRBJ2-3	TRBD1	CASSPQGGAQYF
TRBV5-4	TRBJ2-5	-	CASSPRVAETQYF
TRBV18	TRBJ2-2	TRBD2	CASSSDSGSWFVGELFF
TRBV2	TRBJ2-7	TRBD1	CASRGQPLTYEQYF
TRBV5-1	TRBJ2-5	-	CASSIVAQETQYF
TRBV7-2	TRBJ1-4	-	CASSLRERPGEKLFF
TRBV30	TRBJ1-5	-	CAWSAAGGQPQHF
TRBV18	TRBJ2-3	-	CASSPPSRGTDTQYF
TRBV4-2	TRBJ1-1	-	CASSQERQGPGAEAFF
TRBV6-5	TRBJ2-2	-	CASKSGLNTGELFF
TRBV9	TRBJ1-2	TRBD1	CASSAAGQGRNYGYTF
TRBV4-1	TRBJ2-7	-	CASSQYSLYEQYF
TRBV6-1	TRBJ1-2	TRBD1	CASTTGQVKNYGYTF
TRBV10-3	TRBJ1-5	-	CAISSAGGNQPQHF
TRBV5-1	TRBJ1-5	-	CASSPAGASNQPQHF
TRBV2	TRBJ1-2	TRBD1	CASSPLGTENYGYTF
TRBV25-1	TRBJ2-7	TRBD1	CASSELPGQGYEQYF
TRBV4-1	TRBJ1-2	-	CASSQDPAGQRRYGYTF
TRBV29-1	TRBJ2-2	TRBD1	CSVGQGANTGELFF
TRBV7-9	TRBJ2-7	TRBD2	CASSSSSGDTPYEQYF
TRBV29-1	TRBJ1-2	-	CSVQGDNYGYTF
TRBV10-3	TRBJ1-3	TRBD1	CAISLTGVPGNTIYF
TRBV30	TRBJ2-5	-	CAWSADLAAETQYF
TRBV6-4	TRBJ2-7	TRBD2	CASSVGLAGGSYEQYF
TRBV7-9	TRBJ2-1	-	CASSSRDSNNEQFF
TRBV28	TRBJ1-6	-	CASRGGSSYNSPLHF
TRBV9	TRBJ2-5	TRBD2	CASSVDSGGLAQQYF
TRBV19	TRBJ2-2	TRBD2	CASRRGLAGLGTGELFF
TRBV9	TRBJ2-5	-	CASSERTTAQTQYF
TRBV6-5	TRBJ2-3	-	CASSTRTLANTQYF
TRBV25-1	TRBJ1-6	-	CASNHARGIYNSPLHF
TRBV25-1	TRBJ2-1	-	CASSELEYSYNEQFF
TRBV6-5	TRBJ1-1	-	CASSSPWGDEAFF
TRBV5-1	TRBJ2-7	TRBD1	CASSSRQGALDEQYF
TRBV2	TRBJ2-2	-	CASSDRRVANTGELFF
TRBV2	TRBJ1-2	TRBD1	CASSAMTGANYGYTF
TRBV19	TRBJ2-1	-	CASSILGEQFF
TRBV5-4	TRBJ1-1	-	CASSLDRLGAEAFF
TRBV11-2	TRBJ2-7	TRBD2	CASSLEGRGSYEQYF